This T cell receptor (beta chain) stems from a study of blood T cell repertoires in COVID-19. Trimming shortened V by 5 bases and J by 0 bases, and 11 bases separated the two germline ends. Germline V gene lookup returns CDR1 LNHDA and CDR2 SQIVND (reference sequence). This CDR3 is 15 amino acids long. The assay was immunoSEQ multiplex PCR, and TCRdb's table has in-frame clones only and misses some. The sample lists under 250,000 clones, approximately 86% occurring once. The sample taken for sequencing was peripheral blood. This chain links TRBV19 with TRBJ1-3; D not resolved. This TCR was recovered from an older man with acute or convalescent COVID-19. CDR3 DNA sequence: TGTGCCAGTAGTTTACCCGCGTTCTCTGGAAACACCATATATTTT. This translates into CASSLPAFSGNTIYF.